This T cell receptor beta chain was found in a study of beta chain features in type 1 diabetes listed by TCRdb under 2018. In terms of the full investigation: Patients and healthy donors did not differ in mean age, gender distribution, total cell number or subset yield. A total of about 110 million sorted cells were examined across all samples, and the number of cells per subset was strongly correlated with RNA yield. Whereas all 30 or so donors provided naive and central memory subsets, regulatory and stem cell-like memory subsets were isolated from just 8 patients and about eight healthy donors. The study compared TCRB repertoires of sorted circulating CD4+ T cell subsets between recently diagnosed type 1 diabetes patients and matched healthy donors.

Each donor gave one peripheral blood draw, averaging around 0.11 L, which was collected into heparinised tubes. A BD FACSAria II was used to sort naive, central memory, regulatory and stem cell-like memory CD4+ T cells with a panel that included CD45RO, CCR7, CD25, CD127, CD95 and CD27. A purity above 98% was achieved for all sorted populations. Right away, PBMCs were isolated by Lymphoprep density gradient centrifugation and were stained directly, with no culture step. Samples were stained and sorted in pairs, with one healthy donor and one patient per experiment, so that batch effects were minimized. All of the isolated RNA was reverse transcribed with the High Capacity cDNA Reverse Transcription Kit, so expressed TCRB transcripts were sequenced. Deep immunoSEQ sequencing was performed on naive, central memory and regulatory T cell samples, with an average of roughly 4 million total reads per sample. Sorted cells were lysed in RLT buffer and RNA was extracted with DNase-treated RNeasy Micro or Mini kits, depending on cell number. To prevent cross-contamination, each cell subset was processed individually, whereas patient and healthy donor samples were processed jointly. The immunoSEQ multiplex PCR was used to amplify TCRB sequences from cDNA, generating 87-bp fragments that spanned the CDR3 region. Amplicons were sequenced on the Illumina HiSeq platform. In the source study's methods: Synthetic template baselines were used to correct PCR bias computationally, reads within Hamming distance 2 were collapsed, and singletons that could not be merged were discarded. Reads were aligned against IMGT so that V, D and J genes, CDR3 length and insertions or deletions at six rearrangement sites could be assigned. Within each subset, clonotype counts were normalized to sorted cell number, and only after that were true diversity and Gini coefficients computed with the tcR R package. The overlap coefficient, calculated on TCRB nucleotide sequences, was used to measure repertoire sharing. In its TCRdb copy, this immuneACCESS table keeps in-frame sequences only and misses some clones. Where compared with another copy, unresolved V genes explain less than half of these, and the others have no known cause. That table is the source of V, J and clone size, and D and trimming were worked out from the DNA. The sample records about 340,000 clones, roughly 8% of which are singletons. The leading ten clones occupy approximately 0.47% of the sample.

To note about this clone: Its antigen specificity is not known. The input lacks base qualities; no much larger clone sits a single base away.

General findings and caveats noted by the study authors: PCR may preferentially amplify shorter templates, but because patient and control samples were amplified and corrected together, any resulting skew would affect both groups equally. Because cDNA was sequenced instead of genomic DNA, highly expressing activated cells could be over-represented, though the groups showed no difference in activation or CD3 levels. Only small numbers of individuals were included in the HLA sub-analyses, which left unresolved whether HLA type had any influence on TCRB rearrangement. Fewer insertions and more nucleotide deletions at VDJ recombination sites were observed in patients with type 1 diabetes, implying thymic rearrangement abnormalities. Naive, central memory and regulatory TCRB repertoires appeared to be more alike among patients than among healthy donors. A moderate but significant shortening of TCRB CDR3 length was observed in type 1 diabetes patients in all four CD4+ subsets.

The source is a woman aged 18-30 years in good health. Material for sequencing was central memory CD4+ T cells from blood.

The DNA sequence follows: TGTGCCAGCAGGCGAGAAATAGCGGGAGTAAGTGAGCAGTTCTTC. Its protein is CASRREIAGVSEQFF. The V and J segments used are TRBV14 and TRBJ2-1, and TRBD2 matches 9 of the central bases. CDR1 and CDR2, per the germline V gene, are SGHDN and FVKESK. The CDR3 runs 15 amino acids, cysteine and phenylalanine included. Of the read, only the CDR3 DNA is kept; its 45 bases are in frame from base 1. V is trimmed back by 6 bases and J by 9 bases, and the junction contains 12 bases that no gene match accounts for.